This T cell receptor beta chain was recovered during a study of cytomegalovirus exposure and HLA in healthy donors. Study as a whole: The Caucasian-associated ancestry cluster contained approximately 81% of the roughly 370 genotyped donors.

Notes on this clone: Its antigen remains unidentified.

Whole-study results and caveats: Information on immune exposure was restricted to one variable (CMV serostatus).

In the PCR, 60 Vbeta and 13 Jbeta primers were used. The repertoire was sequenced with immunoSEQ multiplex PCR; TCRdb's copy has only in-frame clones and lacks some. The table lists 170,000 or so clones, over 75% of them singletons. Sequenced sample: PBMCs. The source is a woman aged 50 to 60 in good health and CMV-seronegative.

This CDR3 is CASSRGTAAVGGYTF. The CDR3 region has the DNA TGTGCCAGCAGTCGCGGGACTGCCGCAGTAGGGGGCTACACCTTC. The genes are TRBV9 and TRBJ1-2; possible D gene TRBD1, 5 bases. This CDR3 has 15 amino acids. Germline V lookup: CDR1 SGDLS, CDR2 YYNGEE. V lost 5 bases and J 8 bases, leaving 22 bases between the germline ends.